This is a list of T cell receptor beta chains from one sample in a study of blood T cell repertoires in COVID-19. Using immunoSEQ multiplex PCR, the repertoire was profiled, and TCRdb retains in-frame clones only, with some absent. The sample consists of about 220,000 clones, 70% to 90% of them appearing once. The material sequenced was peripheral blood. These TCRs come from a woman aged 70 to 79 with COVID-19, enrolled during active disease. CDR3s include the opening cysteine and the closing phenylalanine or tryptophan.

v_gene	CDR3aa
TRBV18	CASSPPGQGRDEQFF
TRBV23-1	CASSQGQGVRGYTF
TRBV7-2	CASSQAPGEGGYTF
TRBV7-3	CASSSSGTSGSSLFF
TRBV2	CASSIGQAKDTYGYTF
TRBV9	CASSVVGTALNTIYF
TRBV3-1/TRBV3-2	CASSQEGPLGEKLFF
TRBV19	CATRTSGGDEQFF
TRBV18	CASSLQTGLAGNTIYF
TRBV3-1/TRBV3-2	CASSLAGENTEAFF
TRBV6-2/TRBV6-3	CASSYYREHNEQFF
TRBV6-1	CASSEGRGRSQETQYF
TRBV7-8	CASSLAASGSGETQYF
TRBV30	CAFTDRGNTEAFF
TRBV7-2	CASSFGGLTGTQYF
TRBV9	CASSPRGGYGYTF
TRBV5-6	CASFVGGSGTEAFF
TRBV6-2/TRBV6-3	CASSLGFSYNEQFF
TRBV4-3	CASSQETGGQETQYF
TRBV28	CASSLVAGGTNTGELFF
TRBV14	CASSQKVGGTYEQYF
TRBV3-1/TRBV3-2	CASSQGSSGNRQFF
TRBV6-2/TRBV6-3	CASSSSGSVYNEQFF
TRBV30	CAWSGQINQPQHF
TRBV7-9	CASSPTPQTQYF
TRBV6-5	CASSYRGTNEKLFF
TRBV4-2	CASSVTLSNYGYTF
TRBV6-6	CASSYARNEQFF
TRBV19	CASRSQGANTEAFF
TRBV5-1	CASSLVVADRDRKFF
TRBV11-3	CASSLPRTPTSGLFF
TRBV5-4	CASSTSYGYTF
TRBV4-2	CASSPYPTGTGQPQHF
TRBV5-1	CASSLFTGPQETQYF
TRBV19	CASSPRMAGPGYGYTF
TRBV30	CAWSVLVMGHGNTIYF
TRBV10-3	CATSGTSGGASYNEQFF
TRBV5-8	CASSLGGGPYNEQFF
TRBV6-6	CASSSTGENSPLHF
TRBV3-1/TRBV3-2	CASSLRDQPQHF
TRBV3-1/TRBV3-2	CASSRKDRANEKLFF
TRBV14	CASSSDRVDSPLHF
TRBV7-7	CASSLQAGDRNEQFF
TRBV6-2/TRBV6-3	CASCRVESAGSSNQPQHF
TRBV27	CASSEGGTKELFF
TRBV18	CASSPGTVNTEAFF
TRBV29-1	CSGTGTAYEQYF
TRBV29-1	CSVPIGGTGQTDTQYF
TRBV6-2/TRBV6-3	CASSTTSGRAWDTQYF